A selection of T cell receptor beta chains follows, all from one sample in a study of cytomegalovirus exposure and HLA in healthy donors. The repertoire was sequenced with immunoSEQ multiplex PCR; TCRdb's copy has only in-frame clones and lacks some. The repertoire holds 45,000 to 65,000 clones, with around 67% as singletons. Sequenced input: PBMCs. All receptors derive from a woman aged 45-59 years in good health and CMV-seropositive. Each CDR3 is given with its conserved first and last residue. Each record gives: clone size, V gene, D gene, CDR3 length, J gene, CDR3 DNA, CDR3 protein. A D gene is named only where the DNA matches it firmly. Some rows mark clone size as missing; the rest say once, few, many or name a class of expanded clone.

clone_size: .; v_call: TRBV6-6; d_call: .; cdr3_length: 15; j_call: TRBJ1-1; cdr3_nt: TGTGCCAGCAGTCCCCCAGGAGGGGAGAGCACTGAAGCTTTCTTT; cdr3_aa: CASSPPGGESTEAFF
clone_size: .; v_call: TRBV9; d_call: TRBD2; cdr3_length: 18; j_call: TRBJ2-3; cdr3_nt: TGTGCCAGCAGCGTATCCTCTAGCGGGGGGGCCGGCACAGATACGCAGTATTTT; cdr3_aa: CASSVSSSGGAGTDTQYF
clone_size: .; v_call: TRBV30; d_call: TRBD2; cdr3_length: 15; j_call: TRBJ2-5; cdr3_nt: TGTGCCTGGAGTCGGGGGGGGCTCATGGTTGAGACCCAGTACTTC; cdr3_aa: CAWSRGGLMVETQYF
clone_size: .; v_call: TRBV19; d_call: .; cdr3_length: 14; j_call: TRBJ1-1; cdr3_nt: TGTGCCAGTCGTAAAAATGGCGGGAAGACTGAAGCTTTCTTT; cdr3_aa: CASRKNGGKTEAFF
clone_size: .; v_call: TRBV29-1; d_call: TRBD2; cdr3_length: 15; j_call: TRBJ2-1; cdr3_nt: TGCAGCGTTGGTAGGTTAGCGGGGGGGCAGGATGAGCAGTTCTTC; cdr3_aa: CSVGRLAGGQDEQFF
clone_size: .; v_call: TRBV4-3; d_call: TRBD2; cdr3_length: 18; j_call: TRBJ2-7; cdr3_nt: TGCGCCAGCAGCCAAGATGGGGCCAGGCTGACTAGCGGCTACGAGCAGTACTTC; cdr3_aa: CASSQDGARLTSGYEQYF
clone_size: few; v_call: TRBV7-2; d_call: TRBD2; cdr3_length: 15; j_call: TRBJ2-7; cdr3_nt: TGTGCCAGCAGCTTAGGCGGGGGGGCGGTCTACGAGCAGTACTTC; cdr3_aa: CASSLGGGAVYEQYF
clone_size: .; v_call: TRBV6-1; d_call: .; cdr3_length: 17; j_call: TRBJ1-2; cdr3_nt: TGTGCCAGCAGCGAAGGGGTGTTTCAGGGAGGGATAAATGGCTACACCTTC; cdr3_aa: CASSEGVFQGGINGYTF
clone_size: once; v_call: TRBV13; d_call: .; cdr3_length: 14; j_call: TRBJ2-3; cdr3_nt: TGTGCCAGCAGCTTAGTGCTAGCCAGAGATACGCAGTATTTT; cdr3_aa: CASSLVLARDTQYF
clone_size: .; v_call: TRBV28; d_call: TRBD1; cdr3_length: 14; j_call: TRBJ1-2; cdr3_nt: TGTGCCAGCAGAGAATATGACAGGGTTTATGGCTACACCTTC; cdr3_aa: CASREYDRVYGYTF
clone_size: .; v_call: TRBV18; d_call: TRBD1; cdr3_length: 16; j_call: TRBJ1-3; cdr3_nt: TGTGCCAGCTCACCGACAGGGGATCCTAATGGAAACACCATATATTTT; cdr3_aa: CASSPTGDPNGNTIYF
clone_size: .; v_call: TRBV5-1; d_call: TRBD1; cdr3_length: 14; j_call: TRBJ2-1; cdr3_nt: TGCGCCAGCAGCTTGGCCGCAGGGGGCAATGAGCAGTTCTTC; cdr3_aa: CASSLAAGGNEQFF
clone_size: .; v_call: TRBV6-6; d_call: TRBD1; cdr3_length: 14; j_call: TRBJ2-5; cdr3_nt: TGTGCCAGCAGTCGCGGGACAGGGAAAGAGACCCAGTACTTC; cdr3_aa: CASSRGTGKETQYF
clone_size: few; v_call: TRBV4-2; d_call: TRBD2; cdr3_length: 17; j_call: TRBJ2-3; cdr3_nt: TGTGCCAGCAGCCAAGATTGGCTAGCGGAGCACACAGATACGCAGTATTTT; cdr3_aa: CASSQDWLAEHTDTQYF
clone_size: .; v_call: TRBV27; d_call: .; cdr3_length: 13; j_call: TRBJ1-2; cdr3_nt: TGTGCCAGCAGTATACCCTGGGGGGGAGGCTACACCTTC; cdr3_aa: CASSIPWGGGYTF
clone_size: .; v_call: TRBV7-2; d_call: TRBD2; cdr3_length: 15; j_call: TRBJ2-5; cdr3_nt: TGTGCCAGCAGCTTAAGTAGCGGGAGCGGAAAGACCCAGTACTTC; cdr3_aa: CASSLSSGSGKTQYF
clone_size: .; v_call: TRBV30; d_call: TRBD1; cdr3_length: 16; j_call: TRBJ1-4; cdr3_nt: TGTGCCTGGAGTGACCCCGGACAGGAGGTTAATGAAAAACTGTTTTTT; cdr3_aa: CAWSDPGQEVNEKLFF
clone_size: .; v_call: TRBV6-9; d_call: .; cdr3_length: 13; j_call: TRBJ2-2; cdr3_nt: TGTGCCAGCAGGGGGGGGGCTTACGGGGAGCTGTTTTTT; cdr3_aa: CASRGGAYGELFF
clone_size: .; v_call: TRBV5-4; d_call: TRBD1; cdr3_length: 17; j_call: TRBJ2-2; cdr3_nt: TGTGCCAGCAGCTTGGAGAGGACAGGGGGTAACACCGGGGAGCTGTTTTTT; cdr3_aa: CASSLERTGGNTGELFF
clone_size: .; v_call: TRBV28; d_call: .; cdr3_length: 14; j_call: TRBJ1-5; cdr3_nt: TGTGCCAGCAGTTTGGGAGGTTACAATCAGCCCCAGCATTTT; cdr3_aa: CASSLGGYNQPQHF
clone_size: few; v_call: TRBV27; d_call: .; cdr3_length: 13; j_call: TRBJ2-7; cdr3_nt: TGTGCCAGCAGCACTTATACCTCTGGAGCAAGGTACTTC; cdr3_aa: CASSTYTSGARYF
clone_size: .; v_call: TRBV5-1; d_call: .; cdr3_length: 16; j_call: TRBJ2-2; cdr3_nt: TGCGCCAGCAGCTTGGCGCTCGGTAGCGACCCCGGGGAGCTGTTTTTT; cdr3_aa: CASSLALGSDPGELFF
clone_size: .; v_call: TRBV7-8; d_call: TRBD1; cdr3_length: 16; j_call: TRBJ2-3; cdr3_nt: TGTGCCAGCAGCTTAGGGACAGGGTATGGTACAGATACGCAGTATTTT; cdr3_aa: CASSLGTGYGTDTQYF
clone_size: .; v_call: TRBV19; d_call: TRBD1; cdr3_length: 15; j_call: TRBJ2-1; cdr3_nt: TGTGCCAGTAGTATAAAGGGGGCACGGTACAATGAGCAGTTCTTC; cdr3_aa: CASSIKGARYNEQFF
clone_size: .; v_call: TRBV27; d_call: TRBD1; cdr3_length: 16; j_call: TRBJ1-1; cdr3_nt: TGTGCCAGCCGTATAACGTCCGGGACAGGGAAGACTGAAGCTTTCTTT; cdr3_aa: CASRITSGTGKTEAFF
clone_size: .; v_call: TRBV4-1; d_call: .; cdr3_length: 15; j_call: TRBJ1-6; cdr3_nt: TGCGCCAGCAGGGGGCAAAGCTCCTATAATTCACCCCTCCACTTT; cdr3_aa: CASRGQSSYNSPLHF
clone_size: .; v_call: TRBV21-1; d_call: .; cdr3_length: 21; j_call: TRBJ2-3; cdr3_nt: TGTGCCAGCAGCCTAGAGAGCCGCCCAGGCCTCTTTAACTCCGGAGGAGATACGCAGTATTTT; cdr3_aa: CASSLESRPGLFNSGGDTQYF
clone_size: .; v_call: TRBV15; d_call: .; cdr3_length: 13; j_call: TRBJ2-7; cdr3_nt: TGTGCCACCAGCAGAGTAGTGGGCCTCGAGCAGTACTTC; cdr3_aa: CATSRVVGLEQYF
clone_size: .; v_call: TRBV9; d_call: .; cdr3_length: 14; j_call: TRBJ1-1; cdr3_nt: TGTGCCAGCAGCGTAGGGGCCTTAAACACTGAAGCTTTCTTT; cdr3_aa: CASSVGALNTEAFF
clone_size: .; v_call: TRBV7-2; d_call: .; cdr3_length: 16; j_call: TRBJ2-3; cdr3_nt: TGTGCCAGCAGCTTAGAGATCTTCTACCGCACAGATACGCAGTATTTT; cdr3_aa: CASSLEIFYRTDTQYF
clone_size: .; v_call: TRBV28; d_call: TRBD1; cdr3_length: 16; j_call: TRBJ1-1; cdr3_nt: TGTGCCAGCAGTTTTATAGGGACAGGGGGCTCCACTGAAGCTTTCTTT; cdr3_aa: CASSFIGTGGSTEAFF
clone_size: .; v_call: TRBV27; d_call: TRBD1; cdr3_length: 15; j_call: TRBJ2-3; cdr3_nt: TGTGCCAGCAGCCTCAGGACAGGGAGAGCAGATACGCAGTATTTT; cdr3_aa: CASSLRTGRADTQYF
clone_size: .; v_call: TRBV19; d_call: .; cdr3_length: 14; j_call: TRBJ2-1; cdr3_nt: TGTGCCAGTAGTATTAGCGGCCCCGTCACTGAGCAGTTCTTC; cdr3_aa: CASSISGPVTEQFF
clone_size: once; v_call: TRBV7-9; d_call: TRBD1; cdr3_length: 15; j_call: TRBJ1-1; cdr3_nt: TGTGCCAGCAGCCCCCCCCGACAGGGGCCATTGAAAGCTTTCTTT; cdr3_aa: CASSPPRQGPLKAFF
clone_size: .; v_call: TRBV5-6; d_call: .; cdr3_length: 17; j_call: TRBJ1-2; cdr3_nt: TGTGCCAGCAGCTTGTTGTCAGGGGCCCTAACTAACTATGGCTACACCTTC; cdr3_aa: CASSLLSGALTNYGYTF
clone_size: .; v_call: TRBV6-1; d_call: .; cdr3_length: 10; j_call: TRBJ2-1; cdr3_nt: TGTGCCAGCAGTTGGACTGGACAGTTCTTC; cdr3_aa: CASSWTGQFF
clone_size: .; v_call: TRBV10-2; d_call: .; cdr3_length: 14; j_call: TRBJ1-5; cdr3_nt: TGCGCCAGCAGTGAGGGAGCAAGCAATCAGCCCCAGCATTTT; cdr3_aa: CASSEGASNQPQHF
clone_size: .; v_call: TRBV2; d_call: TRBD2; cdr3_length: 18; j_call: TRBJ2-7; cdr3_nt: TGTGCCAGCACCGCCACGCCGGGAGGGACTAGCGGCACCTACGAGCAGTACTTC; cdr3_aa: CASTATPGGTSGTYEQYF
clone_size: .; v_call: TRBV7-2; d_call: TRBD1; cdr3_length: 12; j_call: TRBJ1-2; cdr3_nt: TGTGCCAGCAGCCATGGGACAGGCGGCTACACCTTC; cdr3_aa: CASSHGTGGYTF
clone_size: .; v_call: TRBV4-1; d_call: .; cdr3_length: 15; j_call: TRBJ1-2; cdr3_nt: TGCGCCAGCAGCCAAAATGCCAGGGCGGTCTATGGCTACACCTTC; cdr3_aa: CASSQNARAVYGYTF
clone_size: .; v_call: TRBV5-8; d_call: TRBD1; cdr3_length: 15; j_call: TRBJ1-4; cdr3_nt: TGTGCCAGCAGGCAGGGACAGGGGGTTAATGAAAAACTGTTTTTT; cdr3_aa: CASRQGQGVNEKLFF
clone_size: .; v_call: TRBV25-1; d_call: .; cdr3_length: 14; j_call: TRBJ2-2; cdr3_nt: TGTGCCAGCAGTGAATTTTGGGGGGCCGGGGAGCTGTTTTTT; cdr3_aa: CASSEFWGAGELFF
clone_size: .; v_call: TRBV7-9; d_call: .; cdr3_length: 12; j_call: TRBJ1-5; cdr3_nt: TGTGCCAGCGGTTACGGGAATCAGCCCCAGCATTTT; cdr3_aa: CASGYGNQPQHF
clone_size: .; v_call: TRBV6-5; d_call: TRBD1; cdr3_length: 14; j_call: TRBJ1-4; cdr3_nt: TGTGCCAGCACCTTACGGGACAGGGGGCAGGGACTGTTTTTT; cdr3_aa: CASTLRDRGQGLFF
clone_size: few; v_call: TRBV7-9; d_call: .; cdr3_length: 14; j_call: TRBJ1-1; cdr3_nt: TGTGCCAGCAGCGTGCAGGGAAGGAACACTGAAGCTTTCTTT; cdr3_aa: CASSVQGRNTEAFF
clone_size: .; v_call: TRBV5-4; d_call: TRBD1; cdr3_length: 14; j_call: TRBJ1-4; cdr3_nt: TGTGCCAGCAGCTCCGGACAGGTTAATGAAAAACTGTTTTTT; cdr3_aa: CASSSGQVNEKLFF
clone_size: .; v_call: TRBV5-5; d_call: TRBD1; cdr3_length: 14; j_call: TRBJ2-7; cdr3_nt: TGTGCCAGCAGCTTGGGGGGACAGTACTACGAGCAGTACTTC; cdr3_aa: CASSLGGQYYEQYF
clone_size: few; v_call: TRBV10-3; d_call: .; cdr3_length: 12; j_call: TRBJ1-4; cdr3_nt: TGTGCCATCAGTCAGGGATCTGAAAAACTGTTTTTT; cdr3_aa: CAISQGSEKLFF
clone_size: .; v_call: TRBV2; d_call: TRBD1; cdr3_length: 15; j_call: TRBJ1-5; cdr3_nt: TGTGCCAGCAGTCCACAGGGGGCGGTAGGGCAGCCCCAGCATTTT; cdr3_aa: CASSPQGAVGQPQHF
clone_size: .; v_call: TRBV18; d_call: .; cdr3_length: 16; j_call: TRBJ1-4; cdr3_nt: TGTGCCAGCTCACCCCGCATGACAGAGACTAATGAAAAACTGTTTTTT; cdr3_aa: CASSPRMTETNEKLFF
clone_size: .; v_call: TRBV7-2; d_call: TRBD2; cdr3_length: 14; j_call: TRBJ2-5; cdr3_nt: TGTGCCAGCAGCTTAAGCGGGATAGAAGAGACCCAGTACTTC; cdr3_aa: CASSLSGIEETQYF
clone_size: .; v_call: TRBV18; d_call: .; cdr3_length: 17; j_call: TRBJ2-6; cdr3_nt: TGTGCCAGCTCACCGTCGGAGGGTGTCTCTGGGGCCAACGTCCTGACTTTC; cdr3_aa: CASSPSEGVSGANVLTF
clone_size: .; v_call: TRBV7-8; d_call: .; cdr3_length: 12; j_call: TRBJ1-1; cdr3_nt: TGTGCCAGCAGCTTAGCACTCACTGAAGCTTTCTTT; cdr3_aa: CASSLALTEAFF
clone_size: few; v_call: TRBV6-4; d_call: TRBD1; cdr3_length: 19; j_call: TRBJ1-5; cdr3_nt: TGTGCCAGCAGACCCCCGGGTAACAGGGGAACCGATAGCAATCAGCCCCAGCATTTT; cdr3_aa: CASRPPGNRGTDSNQPQHF
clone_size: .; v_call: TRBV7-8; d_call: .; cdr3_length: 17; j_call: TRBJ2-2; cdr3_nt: TGTGCCAGCAGCCACACCCCACAGGGCGCCTACACCGGGGAGCTGTTTTTT; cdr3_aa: CASSHTPQGAYTGELFF
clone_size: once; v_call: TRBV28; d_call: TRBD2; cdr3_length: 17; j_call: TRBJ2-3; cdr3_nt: TGTGCCAGCAGGATAAACAAGGCGGGCGGGGGGGGAGATACGCAGTATTTT; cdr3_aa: CASRINKAGGGGDTQYF
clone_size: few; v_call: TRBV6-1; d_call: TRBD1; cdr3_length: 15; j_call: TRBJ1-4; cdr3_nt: TGTGCCAGCAGTGACAGGGGGTCTACTAATGAAAAACTGTTTTTT; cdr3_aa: CASSDRGSTNEKLFF
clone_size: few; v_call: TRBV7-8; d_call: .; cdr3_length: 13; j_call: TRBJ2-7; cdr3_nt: TGTGCCAGCAGCAACACAGGTGTGGCCGAGCAGTACTTC; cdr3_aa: CASSNTGVAEQYF
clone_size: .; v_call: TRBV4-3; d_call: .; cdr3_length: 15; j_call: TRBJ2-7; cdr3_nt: TGCGCCAGCAGCCAAACCTCCGGGAGAACCTACGAGCAGCACTTC; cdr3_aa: CASSQTSGRTYEQHF
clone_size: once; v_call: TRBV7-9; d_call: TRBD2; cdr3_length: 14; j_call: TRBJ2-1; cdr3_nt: TGTGCCAGCAGCTTAGAACGGGGGGACAATGAGCAGTTCTTC; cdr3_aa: CASSLERGDNEQFF